A single sample is the source of the 15 T cell receptor beta chains below, sequenced in a study of response to subunit inactivated influenza vaccine (dated by TCRdb to the late 2010s). The method was RT-PCR. Instrument on record: Illumina HiSeq 2500. Clones were called with MiXCR by TCRdb after fastp trimmed the public reads at Q25, and only in-frame beta chains were retained. Under each unique CDR3 protein, matching rows form one entry showing the most common genes and DNA. Across this sample there are roughly 540,000 distinct CDR3 sequences, with less than 25% seen only once. The biggest ten clones account for approximately 3% of the sample. This same sample was also part of a study on T cells expressing NK-cell markers. The second study's authors report: TCR beta cDNA libraries were prepared using 5'RACE template switching, which introduced a universal primer site and unique molecular identifiers.

Sequencing used CD4+ T cells sorted from PBMCs, obtained about 11 days after vaccination. The origin of the receptors is a man aged 50-59 years who received an inactivated influenza vaccine. Donor details come from another sample of the same person, matched by shared clones.

The chain is built from TRBV3-1 and TRBJ2-3; D may be TRBD2 (7 bases). The CDR3 is 16 amino acids. V was pared by 4 bases and J by 1 base, with 15 bases between. The germline V gene has CDR1 LGHDT and CDR2 YNNKEL (reference sequence). The CDR3 DNA sequence: TGTGCCAGCAGCCTTAATAAGGGGGGGCGCACAGATACGCAGTATTTT. It codes for CASSLNKGGRTDTQYF.

The chain uses TRBV11-2 and TRBJ2-7; TRBD2 matches 11 bases. Germline values: CDR1 SGHAT, CDR2 FQNNGV. The V and J ends lost 1 base and 2 bases, in that order; junction bases with no gene match: 19. The CDR3 sequence is 21 residues long. The CDR3 loop is CASSLVRTLASGGSNPYEQYF. CDR3 sequence (DNA): TGTGCCAGCAGCTTAGTGAGAACTTTGGCTAGCGGGGGGTCGAATCCCTACGAGCAGTACTTC. Variable domain in full (rest from reference TRBV11-2 and TRBJ2-7): EAGVAQSPRYKIIEKRQSVAFWCNPISGHATLYWYQQILGQGPKLLIQFQNNGVVDDSQLPKDRFSAERLKGVDSTLKIQPAKLEDSAVYLCASSLVRTLASGGSNPYEQYFGPGTRLTVT.

This clonotype occurred a few times. The chain recombines TRBV6-4 with TRBJ2-3; 8 positions agree with TRBD2. Trimming removed 0 bases from V and 1 base from J; junction bases left unmatched: 6. Looked up from germline, CDR1 is MRHNA and CDR2 is SNTAGT. CDR3 length: 17 residues. The CDR3 sequence: CASSDSGSGTRTDTQYF. CDR3 in DNA: TGTGCCAGCAGTGACTCCGGTAGCGGGACACGCACAGATACGCAGTATTTT.

In this sample, this clonotype turned up a few times. This chain connects TRBV2 to TRBJ1-4, with a weak D call TRBD1 (5 bases). CDR1 is SNHLY and CDR2 is FYNNEI in the germline V gene. Trimming removed 7 bases at V and 7 bases at J, with 16 bases between. There are 14 residues in the CDR3. The CDR3 DNA is TGTGCCAGCACCAGAGGGACGGCGCGTGAAAAACTGTTTTTT. Amino acid sequence: CASTRGTAREKLFF.

This clonotype was counted only a few times. This chain connects TRBV12-3 or TRBV12-4 to TRBJ1-2; 7 bases line up with TRBD1. The CDR3 is 16 residues long. The V and J ends lost 4 bases and 2 bases, in that order; junction bases with no gene match: 10. The CDR3: CASSSSRDRRNYGYTF. The CDR3 DNA is TGTGCCAGCAGTTCGTCGCGGGACAGAAGGAACTATGGCTACACCTTC.

This chain joins TRBV5-5 and TRBJ1-4; unclear D gene. Germline lookup yields CDR1 SGHKS and CDR2 YYEKEE (reference sequence). The CDR3 totals 14 residues. The V and J ends lost 2 bases and 0 bases respectively, with 5 bases between them. This CDR3 is CASSFSATNEKLFF. The CDR3 DNA follows: TGTGCCAGCAGCTTCTCAGCAACTAATGAAAAACTGTTTTTT.

The J gene is TRBJ2-5, the V gene TRBV20-1; 11 bases are shared with TRBD2. With V trimmed by 6 bases and J by 1 base, 7 bases remained unmatched. Germline lookup yields CDR1 DFQATT and CDR2 SNEGSKA (reference sequence). The length of the CDR3 is 15 residues. The CDR3 sequence is CSATLAGEIQETQYF. CDR3 bases: TGCAGTGCGACACTAGCGGGGGAGATCCAAGAGACCCAGTACTTC.

This clonotype was picked up a small number of times. This rearrangement joins TRBV4-1 to TRBJ1-6; D is undetermined. With 0 bases removed from V and 0 bases from J, the gap between germline ends came to 6 bases. The CDR3 length is 16 residues. Germline V gene data show CDR1 as MGHRA and CDR2 as YSYEKL. CDR3 in amino acids: CASSQDVSSYNSPLHF. In nucleotides, the CDR3 is TGCGCCAGCAGCCAAGATGTGAGCTCCTATAATTCACCCCTCCACTTT.

This clonotype showed up just a few times. The V and J genes are TRBV12-3 or TRBV12-4 and TRBJ1-4, with 7 bases identical to TRBD1. The CDR3 is made up of 15 amino acids. After removal of 5 bases from V and 5 bases from J, the junction contained 8 bases not matched to a gene. This CDR3 is CASSATGQPNEKLFF. The CDR3 nucleotides read TGTGCCAGCAGTGCCACGGGACAGCCAAATGAAAAACTGTTTTTT.

The genes are TRBV4-1 and TRBJ2-5, with 10 nucleotides matching TRBD2. The V gene end was trimmed by 0 bases and the J gene end by 1 base; junction bases not matched to a gene: 5. This CDR3 is 17 amino acids long. Germline CDR1 is MGHRA and CDR2 is YSYEKL. The CDR3 spells CASSQDLIAGGQETQYF. The CDR3 nucleotides read TGCGCCAGCAGCCAAGATCTAATAGCGGGGGGCCAAGAGACCCAGTACTTC.

This clonotype occurred a few times. The genes are TRBV5-1 and TRBJ2-7, with D possibly TRBD2 on 6 matching bases. There are 15 residues in the CDR3. Germline V lookup: CDR1 SGHRS, CDR2 YFSETQ. Trimming shortened V by 3 bases and J by 0 bases, and 13 bases separated the two germline ends. CDR3 amino acids: CASSSTSFSSYEQYF. CDR3 nucleotide sequence: TGCGCCAGCAGCTCCACTAGCTTTAGCTCCTACGAGCAGTACTTC. Full variable domain (outside the CDR3, taken from reference TRBV5-1 and TRBJ2-7): KAGVTQTPRYLIKTRGQQVTLSCSPISGHRSVSWYQQTPGQGLQFLFEYFSETQRNKGNFPGRFSGRQFSNSRSEMNVSTLELGDSALYLCASSSTSFSSYEQYFGPGTRLTVT.

This clonotype has just a few counts. Here the CDR3 DNA reads TGTGCCAGCAGTTACATCCTTATTGGGGACACTGAAGCTTTCTTT. This translates into CASSYILIGDTEAFF. The V gene is TRBV6-5, the J gene TRBJ1-1; D call uncertain. Trimming took 2 bases from V and 3 from J, leaving 13 bases between them. Germline CDR1 and CDR2: MNHEY and SVGAGI. CDR3 size: 15 residues.

The chain combines TRBV4-2 with TRBJ2-1; 13 positions agree with TRBD2. The CDR3 has 18 amino acids. V shed 0 bases, J shed 0 bases, and the junction held 2 bases outside the gene matches. CDR1 and CDR2 (germline): LGHNA, YNFKEQ. CDR3 protein: CASSQEGLAGSSYNEQFF. The CDR3 DNA is TGTGCCAGCAGCCAAGAGGGACTAGCGGGGTCCTCCTACAATGAGCAGTTCTTC.

This clonotype was found many times. CDR3 in amino acids: CSAGGGQVTDTQYF. The CDR3 nucleotides read TGCAGTGCTGGGGGAGGACAGGTCACAGATACGCAGTATTTT. The chain has TRBV20-1 and TRBJ2-3; a weak D match, TRBD1 (7 bases). V was clipped by 5 bases and J by 2 bases, with 14 bases between them. In germline, CDR1 is DFQATT, CDR2 SNEGSKA (reference sequence). The CDR3 length is 14 residues.

The chain has TRBV5-1 and TRBJ1-5; D might be TRBD1 (6 bases). V gave up 4 bases and J gave up 5 bases, with 16 bases separating them. CDR3 length: 15 amino acids. Germline V gives CDR1 SGHRS, CDR2 YFSETQ. CDR3 in DNA: TGCGCCAGCAGCCCCGGGGCAGGGGTGGATCAGCCCCAGCATTTT. This encodes CASSPGAGVDQPQHF.